What follows are 23 T cell receptor beta chains derived from one specimen sequenced in a study of a mutant IDH1 vaccine in newly diagnosed glioma. The sample's time point: week 23, last vaccination. Topical imiquimod was applied with each vaccine dose, which held 300 ug of mutant IDH1 20-mer peptide. Antigens for these TCRs are unknown. Generated by immunoSEQ multiplex PCR, the TCRdb table keeps only in-frame clones and is missing some. Altogether approximately 41,000 clones are present, around 90% being singletons, with the ten largest covering less than 5%. The sample consisted of PBMCs, taken from a glioma patient whose treatment included an IDH1 peptide vaccine. These receptors were obtained from a middle-aged man with glioma.

This rearrangement joins TRBV5-1 to TRBJ1-2; the D gene is possibly TRBD1 (6 bases). Trimming removed 3 bases at V and 5 bases at J, with 20 bases between. CDR1 is SGHRS and CDR2 is YFSETQ in the germline V gene. This CDR3 has 16 residues. CDR3 DNA sequence: TGCGCCAGCAGCTGGCAAGCGGACAGACCCTCGTATGGCTACACCTTC. This codes for CASSWQADRPSYGYTF.

The gene calls are TRBV28 and TRBJ2-2; TRBD1 is a possible D gene (5 bases). Trimming left V 2 bases short and J 5 bases short, with 9 bases between. Germline V gives CDR1 MDHEN, CDR2 SYDVKM. There are 14 residues in the CDR3. The CDR3 nucleotides are TGTGCCAGCAGTTTAAGGTCAGGGACCGGGGAGCTGTTTTTT. Its translation: CASSLRSGTGELFF.

V and J are TRBV7-9 and TRBJ1-2; D is unresolved. Germline loops: CDR1 SEHNR, CDR2 FQNEAQ (reference sequence). Trimming left V 2 bases short and J 7 bases short, with 20 bases between. The CDR3 runs 16 residues. CDR3 in amino acids: CASSLSLASRRFGYTF. In DNA, the CDR3 is TGTGCCAGCAGCTTATCCCTAGCGAGCCGTAGATTTGGCTACACCTTC.

The rearrangement joins TRBV5-6 to TRBJ1-2; D perhaps matches TRBD1 (5 bases). Trimming took off 4 bases at V and 4 bases at J, with 14 bases between the two ends. Germline V gene lookup returns CDR1 SGHDT and CDR2 YYEEEE. The CDR3 has 14 amino acids. The CDR3: CASSPFREVYGYTF. The CDR3 DNA follows: TGTGCCAGCAGCCCCTTCAGGGAGGTCTATGGCTACACCTTC.

The rearrangement joins TRBV27 to TRBJ2-7, with a weak D call TRBD2 (6 bases). CDR3 length: 13 residues. Germline assignment: CDR1 MNHEY and CDR2 SMNVEV (reference sequence). V lost 11 bases and J lost 2, with 16 bases in between. CDR3 in amino acids: CAAGDLTTYEQYF. CDR3 bases: TGTGCCGCTGGGGACTTGACAACCTACGAGCAGTACTTC.

The chain is built from TRBV5-6 and TRBJ2-5; 9 bases match TRBD2. The V gene's germline CDR1 is SGHDT and CDR2 YYEEEE. With V trimmed by 4 bases and J by 7 bases, 14 bases remained unmatched. The CDR3 is 16 amino acids. DNA of the CDR3: TGTGCCAGCAGCCCTCAGACGAAAGGACTAGCGTTGACCCAGTACTTC. Translation: CASSPQTKGLALTQYF.

DNA of the CDR3: TGCGCCAGCAGCTCCACAGGGTCTGGCTATGGCTACACCTTC. This translates into CASSSTGSGYGYTF. The J gene is TRBJ1-2, the V gene TRBV10-2, with a tentative D call TRBD1 (6 bases). The V gene lost 6 bases and the J gene lost 4 bases, with 15 bases spanning the gap. The CDR3 extends over 14 amino acids. CDR1 WSHSY and CDR2 SAAADI come from the germline V gene.

V usage is TRBV6-5 and J usage is TRBJ2-7; D not certain. CDR3 length: 13 residues. V was shortened by 3 bases and J by 6 bases, with 12 bases between the two germline ends. CDR1 and CDR2 from the germline V gene are MNHEY and SVGAGI. This CDR3 is CASSYYRASEQYF. The CDR3 DNA reads as TGTGCCAGCAGTTATTATCGGGCGAGCGAGCAGTACTTC.

V and J are TRBV6-1 and TRBJ2-3; 7 bases are a match to TRBD2. The junction had 8 bases not matched to a gene; V was cut back by 1 base and J by 4 bases. Germline V gene lookup returns CDR1 MNHNS and CDR2 SASEGT. CDR3 length equals 16 residues. As DNA, the CDR3 is TGTGCCAGCAGTGAAGAGGTGGGAGGGCCGGCAGATACGCAGTATTTT. Encoded protein: CASSEEVGGPADTQYF.

This clone was detected only once. The chain couples TRBV15 to TRBJ1-2; 7 nucleotides agree with TRBD1. This CDR3 region has 16 residues. The V segment lost 1 base and the J segment 4 bases; nucleotides outside the gene matches: 9. Germline V gives CDR1 LNHNV, CDR2 YYDKDF (reference sequence). CDR3 DNA sequence: TGTGCCACCAGCAGAGCAGGGGGTGCTGGAGTCTATGGCTACACCTTC. Translating gives CATSRAGGAGVYGYTF. The full variable domain, with the rest looked up from reference TRBV15 and TRBJ1-2, is DAMVIQNPRYQVTQFGKPVTLSCSQTLNHNVMYWYQQKSSQAPKLLFHYYDKDFNNEADTPDNFQSRRPNTSFCFLDIRSPGLGDTAMYLCATSRAGGAGVYGYTFGSGTRLTVV.

The rearrangement joins TRBV29-1 to TRBJ2-1; 7 nucleotides line up with TRBD1. This CDR3 is 13 amino acids long. J was trimmed by 7 bases and V by 5 bases; bases with no gene match: 8. The germline V gene has CDR1 SQVTM and CDR2 ANQGSEA. The CDR3 loop is CSVLRQGRNEQFF. CDR3 DNA sequence: TGCAGCGTTTTAAGACAGGGACGGAATGAGCAGTTCTTC.

The chain joins TRBV6-5 to TRBJ2-7; D is ambiguous. The V end was cut by 2 bases, the J end by 6 bases, with 11 bases between. CDR3 length: 13 residues. Germline CDR1 reads MNHEY; CDR2 reads SVGAGI. The chain's CDR3 is CASSYKGTSEQYF. CDR3 DNA: TGTGCCAGCAGTTACAAAGGTACGAGCGAGCAGTACTTC.

The V and J genes are TRBV7-2 and TRBJ2-7; D unresolved. In germline, CDR1 is SGHTA, CDR2 FQGNSA. The CDR3 extends over 16 amino acids. Trimming shortened V by 1 base and J by 0 bases, and 13 bases separated the two germline ends. The CDR3 DNA sequence: TGTGCCAGCAGCTTAGGGTTCCCCGTTAACTCCTACGAGCAGTACTTC. Its translation is CASSLGFPVNSYEQYF. The full variable domain, rest sourced from reference TRBV7-2 and TRBJ2-7, is GAGVSQSPSNKVTEKGKDVELRCDPISGHTALYWYRQSLGQGLEFLIYFQGNSAPDKSGLPSDRFSAERTGGSVSTLTIQRTQQEDSAVYLCASSLGFPVNSYEQYFGPGTRLTVT.

This chain uses TRBV19 with TRBJ2-7; TRBD1 is a possible D gene (5 bases). Between the trimmed V and J ends, which lost 1 base and 2 bases, there was a span of 9 bases. CDR3 size: 14 residues. The germline V gene encodes CDR1 LNHDA and CDR2 SQIVND (reference sequence). In nucleotides, the CDR3 is TGTGCCAGTAGTATAGGTCCAGGGACCTACGAGCAGTACTTC. It translates to CASSIGPGTYEQYF. Combining the CDR3 with reference TRBV19 and TRBJ2-7 gives the whole variable domain DGGITQSPKYLFRKEGQNVTLSCEQNLNHDAMYWYRQDPGQGLRLIYYSQIVNDFQKGDIAEGYSVSREKKESFPLTVTSAQKNPTAFYLCASSIGPGTYEQYFGPGTRLTVT.

The CDR3 here is CASSGEGMFYEQYF. Written as DNA, the CDR3 is TGTGCCAGCAGTGGAGAAGGGATGTTTTACGAGCAGTACTTC. The chain is built from TRBV6-5 and TRBJ2-7; D not certain. Germline V gene lookup returns CDR1 MNHEY and CDR2 SVGAGI. The CDR3 covers 14 residues. V was shortened by 5 bases and J by 4 bases, with 15 bases between the two germline ends.

The V gene is TRBV19, the J gene TRBJ1-2, with 8 nucleotides matching TRBD1. Germline trimming cut 4 bases from V and 4 bases from J; bases unmatched to any gene: 11. The CDR3 contains 16 residues. Per germline, CDR1 LNHDA and CDR2 SQIVND (reference sequence). As DNA, the CDR3 is TGTGCCAGTAGTACGTCAGACAGGGGAAGAACCTATGGCTACACCTTC. It specifies CASSTSDRGRTYGYTF.

For the CDR3, the DNA is TGTGCCAGCAGTGAAAGAGGCAGAAATTCACCCCTCCACTTT. This gives the protein CASSERGRNSPLHF. The rearrangement joins TRBV6-1 to TRBJ1-6; D call uncertain. V dropped 2 bases and J dropped 7 bases, with 9 bases sitting between them. The CDR3 runs to 14 residues. The germline V gene encodes CDR1 MNHNS and CDR2 SASEGT.

The chain is built from TRBV29-1 and TRBJ2-5; 9 positions match TRBD1. The DNA end is more similar to TRBJ2-7, so the J call may be wrong. The germline V gene has CDR1 SQVTM and CDR2 ANQGSEA. The CDR3 runs to 14 residues. In nucleotides, the CDR3 is TGCAGCGTTGATTTGGGACAGGGTATCCACGAGCAGTACTTC. Its translation is CSVDLGQGIHEQYF.

The J gene is TRBJ2-5, the V gene TRBV2; 10 bases align to TRBD2. CDR3 length: 13 amino acids. The V gene end was trimmed by 6 bases and the J gene end by 6 bases; junction bases not matched to a gene: 4. CDR1 is SNHLY, CDR2 FYNNEI, per germline. The CDR3 DNA reads TGTGCCAGCAGAGCGGGAGGGCCGCAGACCCAGTACTTC. It is translated as CASRAGGPQTQYF.

This clone came up once. Other DNA sequences in the sample encode the same CDR3. J is TRBJ1-5 and V is TRBV19, with D perhaps TRBD1 (5 bases). Germline CDR1 is LNHDA and CDR2 is SQIVND (reference sequence). The CDR3 length is 14 residues. Trimming took 3 bases from V and 0 from J, leaving 6 bases between them. CDR3 sequence reads: CASSIRDSNQPQHF. DNA for the CDR3: TGTGCCAGTAGTATCAGGGATAGCAATCAGCCCCAGCATTTT. The full variable domain, in which reference TRBV19 and TRBJ1-5 provide the parts outside the CDR3, is DGGITQSPKYLFRKEGQNVTLSCEQNLNHDAMYWYRQDPGQGLRLIYYSQIVNDFQKGDIAEGYSVSREKKESFPLTVTSAQKNPTAFYLCASSIRDSNQPQHFGDGTRLSIL.

CDR3 protein: CASSPSGTLYEQYF. The CDR3 DNA reads as TGTGCCAGCAGCCCCTCGGGGACTTTATACGAGCAGTACTTC. The chain carries TRBV7-6 and TRBJ2-7; a possible D gene is TRBD2 (6 bases). The CDR3 runs to 14 residues. Germline-derived CDR1 and CDR2 are SGHVS and FNYEAQ. V was trimmed by 5 bases and J by 4 bases, leaving 15 bases between them.

The chain has TRBV28 and TRBJ1-5; D gene unclear. Between the trimmed V and J ends, which lost 2 bases and 0 bases, there was a span of 17 bases. CDR3 length equals 18 residues. Germline lookup yields CDR1 MDHEN and CDR2 SYDVKM. CDR3 residues: CASSLGVSFRSSNQPQHF. DNA for the CDR3: TGTGCCAGCAGTTTAGGGGTAAGCTTCAGGAGTAGCAATCAGCCCCAGCATTTT.

The rearrangement links TRBV18 to TRBJ2-2; TRBD1 matches at 10 bases. The CDR3 runs 16 residues. V shed 4 bases and J 7 bases; nucleotides not matched to a gene: 9. Looked up from germline, CDR1 is KGHSH and CDR2 is LQKENI. The CDR3 reads CASSLTGTGENGELFF. The CDR3 DNA follows: TGTGCCAGCTCACTGACCGGGACAGGGGAGAACGGGGAGCTGTTTTTT.